The T cell receptor beta chain under discussion was sequenced for a study of T cell clonotyping in hematopoietic cell transplantation. Clones were sequenced by immunoSEQ multiplex PCR, and TCRdb holds only the in-frame ones, with some missing. The table lists 4,500 to 6,000 clones, roughly 91% of them singletons. About this clone itself: Its specificity is unknown.

The study, taken as a whole, reports: Recipient TCR diversity dropped after transplant; expanded clonotypes rose from day 30 to 180. At the given depth, recipient repertoires were over 97% de novo clonotypes. Cells were unsorted, so CD4 and CD8 contributions were not separated.

The CDR3 loop spans 17 amino acids. Between the trimmed V and J ends, which lost 4 bases and 5 bases, there was a span of 21 bases. Germline CDR1 reads SGDLS; CDR2 reads YYNGEE. The specimen was peripheral blood mononuclear cells. This clonotype originated in a man in his forties in good health. Some clones in this sample may be carry-over from other donors' samples. This chain joins TRBV9 and TRBJ2-2, with D possibly TRBD1 on 5 matching bases. CDR3 in amino acids: CASSPGNLHIGTGELFF. The CDR3 nucleotides are TGTGCCAGCAGCCCAGGGAACCTCCACATAGGGACCGGGGAGCTGTTTTTT.